This TCR delta chain was obtained from a study of Vδ1+ human thymocytes. Study-level findings and limits: Donors shared many TRG clonotypes but few TRD clonotypes. Thymic TRG and TRD repertoires appeared highly polyclonal, with Gaussian CDR3 length distributions. Unlike peripheral blood Vdelta1+ controls, thymic delta-chain sequences included approximately 20% Vdelta2 and few Vdelta3.

As concerns this clone: Its antigen is unknown.

The CDR3 is made up of 21 amino acids. Germline assignment: CDR1 TSWWSYY and CDR2 QGS. V shed 2 bases and J shed 2 bases, with 30 bases lying between them. Sequences come from RNA converted to cDNA by reverse transcription. The CDR3 regions were amplified by multiplex PCR from V-gene primers to a constant-region primer. TCRdb reran clone calling via CATT on the multiplex PCR reads. The table records around 76,000 delta-chain clones, around 35% of them present only once. Sorted Vdelta1+ thymocytes were about 97% to 99.6% pure. The receptor was isolated from a boy younger than two who had congenital heart surgery. The chain links TRDV1 to TRDJ1; D may be TRDD3 (6 bases). Sequenced: Vdelta1+ gamma-delta thymocytes from the thymus. This sample's subset: FACS-sorted CD3+ TCRalphabeta- TCRVdelta1+ TCRVdelta2- thymocytes. CDR3 protein: CALGETAFSIWGDHWTDKLIF. The CDR3 bases are TGTGCTCTTGGGGAAACAGCCTTCTCAATTTGGGGGGACCACTGGACCGATAAACTCATCTTT.